What follows describes a single TCR beta chain. Produced via immunoSEQ multiplex PCR; TCRdb's table is partial and in-frame only. The profile covers roughly 340,000 clones, with about 88% appearing a single time and 6% to 8.5% taken by the ten largest. This sample stems from a study of blood T cell repertoires in COVID-19. Germline V lookup: CDR1 SNHLY, CDR2 FYNNEI. Trimming removed 0 bases from V and 4 bases from J, with 17 bases in between. The CDR3 has 17 amino acids. This TCR came from a woman in her 70s with COVID-19, enrolled during active disease. Specimen: peripheral blood. The chain links TRBV2 to TRBJ2-3, with D possibly TRBD2 on 7 matching bases. CDR3 sequence: CASSEATRGAWADTQYF. In DNA form, the CDR3 reads TGTGCCAGCAGTGAAGCTACACGGGGGGCCTGGGCAGATACGCAGTATTTT. The full variable domain, completed using reference TRBV2 and TRBJ2-3, is EPEVTQTPSHQVTQMGQEVILRCVPISNHLYFYWYRQILGQKVEFLVSFYNNEISEKSEIFDDQFSVERPDGSNFTLKIRSTKLEDSAMYFCASSEATRGAWADTQYFGPGTRLTVL.